This TCR beta chain was sequenced for a study of blood T cell repertoires in COVID-19. Study as a whole: There were acute and convalescent COVID-19 samples, and they came from the United States, Italy and Spain.

CDR3 length: 16 residues. J gave up 2 bases and V 4 bases, and 11 bases lay outside the gene matches. The germline gives CDR1 SGHNT, CDR2 YYREEE (reference sequence). Measured with immunoSEQ multiplex PCR; TCRdb has only the in-frame clones, and not every one. The sample lists 100,000 or so clones, about 82% seen once, with around 15% in the top ten. This receptor was identified in a man aged 45-65 years with active or convalescent COVID-19. Material for sequencing was peripheral blood. The chain employs TRBV5-4 and TRBJ2-7, with 8 positions matching TRBD2. The DNA of the CDR3 is TGTGCCAGCAGCCCGGGGGGGGCTAGCGAGACCTACGAGCAGTACTTC. Protein: CASSPGGASETYEQYF. The full variable domain, its missing parts supplied by reference TRBV5-4 and TRBJ2-7, is ETGVTQSPTHLIKTRGQQVTLRCSSQSGHNTVSWYQQALGQGPQFIFQYYREEENGRGNFPPRFSGLQFPNYSSELNVNALELDDSALYLCASSPGGASETYEQYFGPGTRLTVT.